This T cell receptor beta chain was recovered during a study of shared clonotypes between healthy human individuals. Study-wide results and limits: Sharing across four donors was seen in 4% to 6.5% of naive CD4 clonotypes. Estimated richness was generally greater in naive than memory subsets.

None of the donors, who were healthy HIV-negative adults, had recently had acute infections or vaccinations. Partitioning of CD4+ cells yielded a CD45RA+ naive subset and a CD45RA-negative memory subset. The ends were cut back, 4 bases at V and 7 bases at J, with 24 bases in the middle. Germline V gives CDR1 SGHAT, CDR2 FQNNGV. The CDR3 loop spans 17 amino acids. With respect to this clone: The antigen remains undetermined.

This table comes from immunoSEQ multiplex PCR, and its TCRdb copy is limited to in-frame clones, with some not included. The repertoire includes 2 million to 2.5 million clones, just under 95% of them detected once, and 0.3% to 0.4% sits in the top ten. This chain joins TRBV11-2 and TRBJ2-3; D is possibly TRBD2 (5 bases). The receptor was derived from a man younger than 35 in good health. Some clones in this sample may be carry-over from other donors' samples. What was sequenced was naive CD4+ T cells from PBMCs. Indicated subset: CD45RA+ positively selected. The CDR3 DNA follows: TGTGCCAGCAGCTCAAGACCCGACCCCGCGGGCCCCAATACGCAGTATTTT. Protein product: CASSSRPDPAGPNTQYF.